Sequencing of this TCR beta chain was carried out in a study of cytomegalovirus exposure and HLA in healthy donors. This CDR3 is 18 amino acids long. It was with 60 Vbeta and 13 Jbeta primers that the PCR ran. The assay was immunoSEQ multiplex PCR, and TCRdb's table has in-frame clones only and misses some. The data contain around 130,000 clones, approximately 72% of them seen just once; the ten biggest clones take up around 6.3%. Each of the donors was a healthy bone marrow donor. The material sequenced was PBMCs. The genes are TRBV12-2 and TRBJ2-3; the table calls TRBD2, which could not be checked here. TRBV12-2 is a pseudogene. This receptor was taken from a woman aged 55 to 70 in good health and CMV-seronegative. Written as DNA, the CDR3 is TGTGCAAGTCGCTTAGCCTCGCCTAGCGGGGTCAGAACAGATACGCAGTATTTT. Translated, it gives CASRLASPSGVRTDTQYF.